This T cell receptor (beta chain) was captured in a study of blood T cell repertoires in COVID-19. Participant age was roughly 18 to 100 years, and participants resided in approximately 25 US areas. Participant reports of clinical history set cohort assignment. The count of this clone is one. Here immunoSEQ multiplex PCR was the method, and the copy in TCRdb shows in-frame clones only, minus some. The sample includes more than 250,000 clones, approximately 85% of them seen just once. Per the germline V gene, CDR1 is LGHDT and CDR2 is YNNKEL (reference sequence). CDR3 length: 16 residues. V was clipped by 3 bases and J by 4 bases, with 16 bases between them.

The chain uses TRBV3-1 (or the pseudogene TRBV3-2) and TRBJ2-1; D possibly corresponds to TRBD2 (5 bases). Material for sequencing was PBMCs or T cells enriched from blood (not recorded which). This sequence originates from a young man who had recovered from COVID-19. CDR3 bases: TGTGCCAGCAGCCATCAAGGGCTAGCCGATTACAATGAGCAGTTCTTC. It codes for CASSHQGLADYNEQFF.